Shown below are 20 T cell receptor beta chains from a single sample sequenced in a study of control samples from healthy donors and cancer patients. Some clones are missing from TCRdb's copy, which holds only in-frame ones; the method was immunoSEQ multiplex PCR. The table has around 130,000 clones, roughly 89% seen once. Sequencing was carried out using blood. The receptor source for this set is a man aged 30 to 45 in good health.

This clone was found a few times. The chain links TRBV4-1 to TRBJ2-7; D gene unclear. Trimming took off 1 base at V and 3 bases at J, with 13 bases between the two ends. CDR3 length equals 15 residues. The V gene's germline CDR1 is MGHRA and CDR2 YSYEKL. The CDR3 spells CASSQGLTRNYEQYF. The CDR3 bases are TGCGCCAGCAGCCAAGGTCTTACAAGAAACTACGAGCAGTACTTC.

This clone was observed once. V gene TRBV2 combines with J gene TRBJ2-1; 7 bases agree with TRBD2. CDR1 and CDR2 (germline): SNHLY, FYNNEI. The CDR3 sequence is 12 residues long. J lost 10 bases, V lost 7 bases, and 7 bases had no gene match. The CDR3 DNA follows: TGTGCCAGCATCGGGGGGTCCGCGGAGCAGTTCTTC. Its translation: CASIGGSAEQFF.

V gene TRBV9 combines with J gene TRBJ2-2, with TRBD2 matching over 10 bases. The CDR3 has 19 residues. Germline loops: CDR1 SGDLS, CDR2 YYNGEE. Losses at the gene ends were 0 bases for V and 1 base for J; bases not matched to a gene: 9. The CDR3 loop reads CASSVGISGGAWNTGELFF. Here the CDR3 DNA reads TGTGCCAGCAGCGTAGGTATAAGCGGGGGGGCCTGGAACACCGGGGAGCTGTTTTTT.

The genes are TRBV7-8 and TRBJ2-3; D tentatively reads TRBD1 or TRBD2 (5 bases each). V was clipped by 6 bases and J by 6 bases, with 13 bases between them. Germline CDR1 reads SGHVS; CDR2 reads FQNEAQ. The CDR3 length is 13 residues. This CDR3 reads CASSYTGRDTQYF. CDR3 bases: TGTGCCAGCAGTTATACGGGACGGGATACGCAGTATTTT.

V usage is TRBV5-5 and J usage is TRBJ1-5, with a weak D call TRBD1 (5 bases). This CDR3 comprises 15 residues. V lost 0 bases and J lost 5, with 12 bases in between. Germline V CDR1 and CDR2: SGHKS, YYEKEE (reference sequence). CDR3 nucleotides: TGTGCCAGCAGCTTGGCGGGGACCGGAGATCAGCCCCAGCATTTT. Translation gives CASSLAGTGDQPQHF.

The chain combines TRBV5-1 with TRBJ2-5; TRBD1 matches 9 bases. J was trimmed by 3 bases and V by 4 bases; bases with no gene match: 10. The germline V gene has CDR1 SGHRS and CDR2 YFSETQ. This CDR3 contains 16 residues. CDR3 amino acids: CASSRGWTGAKETQYF. The CDR3, as DNA: TGCGCCAGCAGCAGAGGGTGGACAGGGGCTAAAGAGACCCAGTACTTC.

V is TRBV5-1 and J is TRBJ1-1; tentative D call: TRBD1 (6 bases). The V and J ends lost 3 bases and 2 bases respectively, with 14 bases between them. Germline lookup yields CDR1 SGHRS and CDR2 YFSETQ. This CDR3 has 15 residues. The CDR3 sequence is CASSWESRGNTEAFF. In DNA, the CDR3 is TGCGCCAGCAGCTGGGAGTCCAGGGGCAACACTGAAGCTTTCTTT.

This chain links TRBV27 with TRBJ2-5; D perhaps matches TRBD2 (5 bases). The CDR3 totals 13 residues. V lost 3 bases and J lost 7, with 12 bases in between. In germline, CDR1 is MNHEY, CDR2 SMNVEV (reference sequence). CDR3 region: CASSFMRAGTQYF. The CDR3 bases are TGTGCCAGCAGTTTTATGAGGGCGGGGACCCAGTACTTC.

V usage is TRBV12-3 or TRBV12-4 and J usage is TRBJ1-3; D is unclear. The CDR3 has 13 residues. Trimming removed 6 bases at V and 4 bases at J, with 10 bases between. The CDR3 sequence: CASRFQVGNTIYF. CDR3 in DNA: TGTGCCAGCAGGTTTCAAGTGGGAAACACCATATATTTT.

The chain carries TRBV6-5 and TRBJ2-7; maybe TRBD2 (6 bases). Germline V gene lookup returns CDR1 MNHEY and CDR2 SVGAGI. The CDR3 has 14 amino acids. Trimming shortened V by 0 bases and J by 3 bases, and 9 bases separated the two germline ends. This CDR3 is CASSYSAGSYEQYF. As DNA, the CDR3 is TGTGCCAGCAGTTACTCGGCGGGGAGCTACGAGCAGTACTTC.

This clone appeared once. This chain connects TRBV6-1 to TRBJ1-5; 9 bases align to TRBD1. V shed 1 base, J shed 7 bases, and the junction held 5 bases outside the gene matches. The V gene's germline CDR1 is MNHNS and CDR2 SASEGT. CDR3 length: 15 residues. CDR3 nucleotides: TGTGCCAGCAGTGAAGTACAGGGGGCTGGACAGCCCCAGCATTTT. Protein sequence: CASSEVQGAGQPQHF.

The chain is built from TRBV14 and TRBJ1-1, with 8 bases matching TRBD1. The CDR3 consists of 15 residues. Trimming at V came to 4 bases and at J to 1 base, leaving 5 bases not matched to a gene. The V gene's germline CDR1 is SGHDN and CDR2 FVKESK. The CDR3 sequence is CASSPRDRTNTEAFF. The CDR3 region has the DNA TGTGCCAGCAGCCCCCGGGACAGGACGAACACTGAAGCTTTCTTT.

The chain is built from TRBV2 and TRBJ1-2; D unresolved. The germline gives CDR1 SNHLY, CDR2 FYNNEI. This CDR3 is 12 amino acids long. Trimming pared 5 bases from V and 2 bases from J, leaving 6 bases between. The CDR3 sequence is CASSKVNYGYTF. The CDR3 DNA is TGTGCCAGCAGTAAAGTCAACTATGGCTACACCTTC.

This sequence joins TRBV6-6 and TRBJ2-7; 9 bases agree with TRBD1. V lost 8 bases, J lost 3 bases, and 11 bases stayed unmatched. This CDR3 region has 15 residues. Per germline, CDR1 MNHNY and CDR2 SVGAGI (reference sequence). Here the CDR3 reads CASSKTGGENYEQYV. As DNA, the CDR3 is TGTGCCAGCTCAAAAACAGGGGGCGAAAACTACGAGCAGTACGTC.

This sequence joins TRBV19 and TRBJ1-3, with TRBD1 as a possible D gene (5 bases). The CDR3 consists of 14 residues. Per germline, CDR1 LNHDA and CDR2 SQIVND (reference sequence). V shed 7 bases and J shed 0 bases, with 10 bases lying between them. In DNA form, the CDR3 reads TGTGCCAGTAATTGGGGCGTCTCTGGAAACACCATATATTTT. Its protein is CASNWGVSGNTIYF. Using reference TRBV19 and TRBJ1-3 for the parts outside the CDR3, the full variable domain is DGGITQSPKYLFRKEGQNVTLSCEQNLNHDAMYWYRQDPGQGLRLIYYSQIVNDFQKGDIAEGYSVSREKKESFPLTVTSAQKNPTAFYLCASNWGVSGNTIYFGEGSWLTVV.

This clone was counted a single time. The chain joins TRBV25-1 to TRBJ2-7, with D unresolved. The CDR3 runs 16 residues. V was cut by 4 bases and J by 0 bases, with 16 bases left in between. Germline values: CDR1 MGHDK, CDR2 SYGVNS. CDR3 in DNA: TGTGCCAGCAGTGGGAGTGGACCGATAAGCTCCTACGAGCAGTACTTC. This translates into CASSGSGPISSYEQYF.

V and J are TRBV7-9 and TRBJ1-2, with TRBD1 matching over 8 bases. The germline CDR1 and CDR2 sequences are SEHNR and FQNEAQ (reference sequence). The CDR3 extends over 12 amino acids. The ends lost 5 bases at V and 6 bases at J; junction bases unmatched: 2. DNA of the CDR3: TGTGCCAGCAGCGCGACAGGGGATGGCTACACCTTC. Its translation: CASSATGDGYTF.

The chain combines TRBV18 with TRBJ1-5, with 9 positions matching TRBD1. Germline V lookup: CDR1 KGHSH, CDR2 LQKENI. This CDR3 has 18 amino acids. Unmatched junction bases numbered 15, after V lost 2 bases and J lost 7 bases. CDR3 sequence reads: CASSPAGTGRGSGQPQHF. As DNA, the CDR3 is TGTGCCAGCTCACCAGCCGGGACAGGGCGAGGGTCTGGGCAGCCCCAGCATTTT. Using reference TRBV18 and TRBJ1-5 for the parts outside the CDR3, the full variable domain is NAGVMQNPRHLVRRRGQEARLRCSPMKGHSHVYWYRQLPEEGLKFMVYLQKENIIDESGMPKERFSAEFPKEGPSILRIQQVVRGDSAAYFCASSPAGTGRGSGQPQHFGDGTRLSIL.

The chain has TRBV29-1 and TRBJ2-1; 10 positions match TRBD2. Per the germline V gene, CDR1 is SQVTM and CDR2 is ANQGSEA. CDR3 length equals 16 residues. V lost 2 bases, J lost 8 bases, and 12 bases stayed unmatched. The CDR3 is CSVESVAGGSWDEQFF. In nucleotides, the CDR3 is TGCAGCGTTGAATCGGTAGCGGGGGGCTCTTGGGATGAGCAGTTCTTC.

As for this clone: This CDR3 is also generated by other DNA sequences in the sample. The chain combines TRBV12-5 with TRBJ2-3; D not resolved. The CDR3 sequence is 13 residues long. Germline-derived CDR1 and CDR2 are LGHNT and FRNRAP. V was pared by 6 bases and J by 4 bases, with 11 bases between. The chain's CDR3 is CASGPSGPDTQYF. The DNA for the CDR3 is TGTGCTAGTGGCCCCTCGGGCCCAGATACGCAGTATTTT. Based on the CDR3 plus reference TRBV12-5 and TRBJ2-3, the full variable domain is DARVTQTPRHKVTEMGQEVTMRCQPILGHNTVFWYRQTMMQGLELLAYFRNRAPLDDSGMPKDRFSAEMPDATLATLKIQPSEPRDSAVYFCASGPSGPDTQYFGPGTRLTVL.